One sample yielded the 30 T cell receptor beta chains listed below, sequenced in a study of beta chain features in type 1 diabetes. Regarding the study as a whole: Shortening of TCRB CDR3s, moderate but significant, appeared in all four CD4+ subsets of Type 1 diabetes patients.

Which antigens these TCRs recognize remains unknown. cDNA synthesis used the whole RNA isolate, giving expressed TCRB sequences. TCRdb's table, derived via immunoSEQ multiplex PCR, lists solely in-frame clones and lacks some. This sample has about 260,000 clones, with 20% to 25% found just once. The sample taken for sequencing was naive CD4+ T cells from blood. These receptors came from a woman aged 25 to 39 with type 1 diabetes.

This clone was counted only a few times. CDR3 region: CAILLEQEAFF. Here the CDR3 DNA reads TGTGCTATACTACTAGAACAAGAAGCTTTCTTT. The chain combines TRBV28 with TRBJ1-1; no definite D call. This CDR3 has 11 amino acids. Germline values: CDR1 MDHEN, CDR2 SYDVKM.

The chain carries TRBV7-9 and TRBJ2-1; 12 positions match TRBD2. V lost 4 bases and J lost 2; bases outside the gene matches: 3. CDR1 is SEHNR and CDR2 is FQNEAQ in the germline V gene (reference sequence). The CDR3 spans 16 residues. The CDR3 DNA reads as TGTGCCAGCAGCTCCCGGACTAGCGGGACCTACAATGAGCAGTTCTTC. Its translation: CASSSRTSGTYNEQFF. Drawing the rest from reference TRBV7-9 and TRBJ2-1, the complete variable domain is DTGVSQNPRHKITKRGQNVTFRCDPISEHNRLYWYRQTLGQGPEFLTYFQNEAQLEKSRLLSDRFSAERPKGSFSTLEIQRTEQGDSAMYLCASSSRTSGTYNEQFFGPGTRLTVL.

A few counts support this clone. The chain employs TRBV10-3 and TRBJ2-1; the D is unclear. CDR3 length equals 13 residues. V gave up 0 bases and J gave up 7 bases, with 7 bases separating them. Looked up from germline, CDR1 is ENHRY and CDR2 is SYGVKD. The CDR3 sequence is CAISESQLNEQFF. In DNA form, the CDR3 reads TGTGCCATCAGTGAGTCGCAGTTAAATGAGCAGTTCTTC.

This clone turned up a few times. The V call is TRBV4-2, the J call TRBJ2-7, with 12 positions matching TRBD2. V gave up 2 bases and J gave up 6 bases; unmatched junction bases: 5. CDR1 and CDR2 from the germline V gene are LGHNA and YNFKEQ. The CDR3 is made up of 15 amino acids. The CDR3 sequence: CASSQRLAGEFEQYF. Here the CDR3 DNA reads TGTGCCAGCAGCCAACGACTAGCGGGAGAGTTCGAGCAGTACTTC.

The rearrangement joins TRBV28 to TRBJ2-2; 10 nucleotides agree with TRBD2. This CDR3 contains 15 residues. V trimming: 6 bases; J trimming: 7 bases; junction bases outside the gene matches: 8. CDR1 is MDHEN, CDR2 SYDVKM, per germline. The CDR3 spells CASSGAGGPDGELFF. The DNA of the CDR3 is TGTGCCAGCAGCGGAGCGGGAGGGCCTGACGGGGAGCTGTTTTTT.

The chain has TRBV7-9 and TRBJ2-1; no firm D call. Germline CDR1 and CDR2: SEHNR and FQNEAQ (reference sequence). V gave up 0 bases and J gave up 7 bases, with 4 bases separating them. The CDR3 length is 12 residues. In DNA, the CDR3 is TGTGCCAGCAGCTTAGCACAAAATGAGCAGTTCTTC. This sequence encodes CASSLAQNEQFF. The complete variable domain, with remaining parts taken from reference TRBV7-9 and TRBJ2-1, reads DTGVSQNPRHKITKRGQNVTFRCDPISEHNRLYWYRQTLGQGPEFLTYFQNEAQLEKSRLLSDRFSAERPKGSFSTLEIQRTEQGDSAMYLCASSLAQNEQFFGPGTRLTVL.

The chain joins TRBV6-5 to TRBJ1-4; D is possibly TRBD1 (5 bases). Trimming pared 5 bases from V and 7 bases from J, leaving 14 bases between. Per germline, CDR1 MNHEY and CDR2 SVGAGI. The CDR3 has 14 residues. CDR3 sequence: CASSRRTGAEKLFF. In DNA, the CDR3 is TGTGCCAGCAGTCGACGAACAGGAGCTGAAAAACTGTTTTTT.

The chain combines TRBV19 with TRBJ2-1; tentative D call: TRBD2 (6 bases). Germline V gives CDR1 LNHDA, CDR2 SQIVND (reference sequence). The CDR3 consists of 15 residues. V lost 2 bases and J lost 0, with 8 bases in between. CDR3 protein: CASSIYGGSYNEQFF. CDR3 bases: TGTGCCAGTAGTATATACGGGGGCTCCTACAATGAGCAGTTCTTC. Full variable domain (outside the CDR3, taken from reference TRBV19 and TRBJ2-1): DGGITQSPKYLFRKEGQNVTLSCEQNLNHDAMYWYRQDPGQGLRLIYYSQIVNDFQKGDIAEGYSVSREKKESFPLTVTSAQKNPTAFYLCASSIYGGSYNEQFFGPGTRLTVL.

This clone was observed a few times. This rearrangement joins TRBV6-5 to TRBJ2-1, with a possible D match to TRBD1 (6 bases). The CDR3 length is 15 residues. Germline V gives CDR1 MNHEY, CDR2 SVGAGI. Trimming pared 5 bases from V and 7 bases from J, leaving 18 bases between. This chain's CDR3 is CASSRSRDTMNEQFF. The CDR3 bases are TGTGCCAGCAGTCGTAGCCGGGACACGATGAATGAGCAGTTCTTC.

This chain links TRBV5-1 with TRBJ2-1; 8 positions match TRBD1. Trimming cost V 3 bases and J 0 bases; bases outside gene matches: 11. The length of the CDR3 is 18 residues. CDR1 is SGHRS, CDR2 YFSETQ, per germline. CDR3 DNA: TGCGCCAGCAGCTCCGGGACAGGTGCCGTTAGCTCCTACAATGAGCAGTTCTTC. The encoded protein is CASSSGTGAVSSYNEQFF.

V is TRBV7-6 and J is TRBJ1-1; 7 nucleotides line up with TRBD1. The CDR3 extends over 13 amino acids. Germline loops: CDR1 SGHVS, CDR2 FNYEAQ. V lost 5 bases, J lost 5 bases, and 5 bases stayed unmatched. In DNA form, the CDR3 reads TGTGCCAGCAGCGGATACAGGGGTACTGAAGCTTTCTTT. Its translation: CASSGYRGTEAFF. Full variable domain (missing parts from reference TRBV7-6 and TRBJ1-1): GAGVSQSPRYKVTKRGQDVALRCDPISGHVSLYWYRQALGQGPEFLTYFNYEAQQDKSGLPNDRFSAERPEGSISTLTIQRTEQRDSAMYRCASSGYRGTEAFFGQGTRLTVV.

This clone was observed a handful of times. V gene TRBV29-1 combines with J gene TRBJ1-5, with TRBD1 matching over 8 bases. The V gene's germline CDR1 is SQVTM and CDR2 ANQGSEA. There are 13 residues in the CDR3. J was trimmed by 7 bases and V by 6 bases; bases with no gene match: 8. CDR3 nucleotide sequence: TGCAGCGTGGGAACAGGGGGAGACCAGCCCCAGCATTTT. This translates into CSVGTGGDQPQHF.

This clone showed up just a few times. The rearrangement joins TRBV5-6 to TRBJ2-2; 7 bases map to TRBD2. The CDR3 consists of 17 residues. CDR1 is SGHDT and CDR2 is YYEEEE in the germline V gene. The V segment lost 0 bases and the J segment 0 bases; nucleotides outside the gene matches: 5. CDR3: CASSLVGGNSNTGELFF. The CDR3 nucleotides are TGTGCCAGCAGCTTGGTGGGAGGGAACTCGAACACCGGGGAGCTGTTTTTT.

The table lists this clone with a few counts. This chain connects TRBV7-3 to TRBJ1-1, with D perhaps matching TRBD1 (6 bases). Germline CDR1 reads SGHTA; CDR2 reads FQGTGA. This CDR3 spans 14 amino acids. The V end was cut by 5 bases, the J end by 9 bases, with 19 bases between. This CDR3 is CASSRSVEQGQAFF. The CDR3 DNA reads as TGTGCCAGCAGCCGTTCCGTAGAACAGGGACAAGCTTTCTTT.

The chain's CDR3 is CASSQGYLRDRGQEAFF. The CDR3 DNA follows: TGTGCCAGCAGCCAAGGCTACCTCCGGGACAGGGGGCAGGAAGCTTTCTTT. The chain couples TRBV14 to TRBJ1-1; 12 bases are a match to TRBD1. Germline lookup yields CDR1 SGHDN and CDR2 FVKESK. The CDR3 has 17 residues. V gave up 1 base and J gave up 8 bases; unmatched junction bases: 11. Filled out from reference TRBV14 and TRBJ1-1, the complete variable domain reads EAGVTQFPSHSVIEKGQTVTLRCDPISGHDNLYWYRRVMGKEIKFLLHFVKESKQDESGMPNNRFLAERTGGTYSTLKVQPAELEDSGVYFCASSQGYLRDRGQEAFFGQGTRLTVV.

A few counts support this clone. J is TRBJ1-1 and V is TRBV30, with 8 bases matching TRBD1. This CDR3 contains 14 residues. The germline V gene encodes CDR1 GTSNPN and CDR2 SVGIG (reference sequence). The ends lost 3 bases at V and 8 bases at J; junction bases unmatched: 11. CDR3 DNA sequence: TGTGCCTGGAGGGGACAGGTGGCCCGCGAAGAAGCTTTCTTT. It is translated as CAWRGQVAREEAFF.

The J gene is TRBJ2-5, the V gene TRBV5-4; D gene unclear. Germline lookup yields CDR1 SGHNT and CDR2 YYREEE (reference sequence). The CDR3 sequence is 12 residues long. V was trimmed by 2 bases and J by 5 bases, leaving 7 bases between them. CDR3 nucleotide sequence: TGTGCCAGCAGCTTTAGATTGGAGACCCAGTACTTC. It codes for CASSFRLETQYF.

The V gene is TRBV29-1, the J gene TRBJ2-5; D gene uncertain. Germline lookup yields CDR1 SQVTM and CDR2 ANQGSEA. The CDR3 is made up of 11 amino acids. Trimming took 5 bases from V and 5 from J, leaving 9 bases between them. The DNA of the CDR3 is TGCAGCGTTCGGTCCGGGGAGACCCAGTACTTC. As protein: CSVRSGETQYF.

This clone has just a few counts. This chain connects TRBV11-1 to TRBJ2-1; 10 nucleotides match TRBD1. Germline CDR1 reads SGHAT; CDR2 reads FQDESV (reference sequence). V was pared by 4 bases and J by 8 bases, with 5 bases of the junction left unmatched. This CDR3 is built from 14 residues. CDR3 in DNA: TGTGCCAGCAGCTCTGACAGGGGGCTTGATGAGCAGTTCTTC. Protein product: CASSSDRGLDEQFF.

Only a few counts were recorded for this clone. The gene calls are TRBV7-9 and TRBJ1-2, with D tentatively TRBD1 (5 bases). This CDR3 is built from 15 residues. V was cut by 2 bases and J by 7 bases, with 17 bases left in between. Germline CDR1 reads SEHNR; CDR2 reads FQNEAQ (reference sequence). The DNA of the CDR3 is TGTGCCAGCAGCTTATCGTCAGGGATCGTCTCTGGCTACACCTTC. Its protein is CASSLSSGIVSGYTF.

The chain has TRBV4-1 and TRBJ1-4; possibly TRBD1 for D (5 bases). Trimming left V 1 base short and J 3 bases short, with 9 bases between. The CDR3 sequence is 15 residues long. Looked up from germline, CDR1 is MGHRA and CDR2 is YSYEKL. The CDR3 loop reads CASSQAGLANEKLFF. The CDR3 nucleotides are TGCGCCAGCAGCCAAGCAGGGTTGGCTAATGAAAAACTGTTTTTT.

The chain recombines TRBV29-1 with TRBJ2-7, with TRBD1 matching 7 bases. The CDR3 covers 14 residues. Germline V gene data show CDR1 as SQVTM and CDR2 as ANQGSEA. Trimming at V came to 7 bases and at J to 1 base, leaving 10 bases not matched to a gene. This chain's CDR3 is CSGTVSGGSYEQYF. The CDR3 DNA reads TGCAGCGGGACGGTCTCAGGGGGTTCCTACGAGCAGTACTTC.

There are a few counts of this clone. V is TRBV29-1 and J is TRBJ2-5; possibly TRBD2 for D (6 bases). The germline V and J ends were trimmed by 4 bases and 4 bases, with 7 bases remaining between them. Germline values: CDR1 SQVTM, CDR2 ANQGSEA. This CDR3 has 11 amino acids. CDR3 sequence: CSVAGGETQYF. The CDR3 DNA is TGCAGCGTTGCCGGGGGAGAGACCCAGTACTTC.

The rearrangement links TRBV2 to TRBJ2-7; TRBD2 matches 11 bases. There are 18 residues in the CDR3. V shed 5 bases, J shed 3 bases, and the junction held 15 bases outside the gene matches. CDR1 and CDR2 (germline): SNHLY, FYNNEI. The CDR3, as DNA: TGTGCCAGCAGTCTCCGCGGGATTAGCGGGAGGGCCGGCTACGAGCAGTACTTC. Its translation: CASSLRGISGRAGYEQYF.

This clone was observed a few times. This chain uses TRBV4-2 with TRBJ1-1; tentatively, D is TRBD1 (5 bases). The CDR3 length is 15 residues. The germline V gene has CDR1 LGHNA and CDR2 YNFKEQ. V was trimmed by 0 bases and J by 5 bases, leaving 13 bases between them. CDR3 region: CASSQDGQGLTEAFF. The CDR3 DNA reads TGTGCCAGCAGCCAAGACGGCCAGGGTTTAACTGAAGCTTTCTTT.

The chain has TRBV14 and TRBJ1-4, with 7 bases matching TRBD1. Looked up from germline, CDR1 is SGHDN and CDR2 is FVKESK. V lost 2 bases to trimming and J lost 5 bases; unmatched junction nucleotides: 5. The CDR3 runs 15 residues. This CDR3 is CASSQTTGLNEKLFF. Written as DNA, the CDR3 is TGTGCCAGCAGCCAAACGACAGGGCTAAATGAAAAACTGTTTTTT.

The chain joins TRBV29-1 to TRBJ2-1, with TRBD1 identical over 8 bases. With V trimmed by 4 bases and J by 14 bases, 7 bases remained unmatched. The CDR3 contains 11 residues. In germline, CDR1 is SQVTM, CDR2 ANQGSEA. CDR3 in amino acids: CSVARTGFEFF. CDR3 DNA sequence: TGCAGCGTTGCGAGGACAGGGTTTGAGTTCTTC.

The chain couples TRBV20-1 to TRBJ2-1; TRBD1 is a possible D gene (5 bases). From germline, CDR1 is DFQATT and CDR2 SNEGSKA (reference sequence). The CDR3 runs 11 residues. The CDR3 reads CRMQGNNEQFF. CDR3 DNA: TGCAGAATGCAGGGTAACAATGAGCAGTTCTTC.

This clone was counted between two and nine times. The chain employs TRBV7-9 and TRBJ1-2; 8 positions match TRBD1. V lost 5 bases and J lost 7; bases outside the gene matches: 9. Germline assignment: CDR1 SEHNR and CDR2 FQNEAQ (reference sequence). The CDR3 sequence is 14 residues long. The CDR3 nucleotides read TGTGCCAGCAGCACCCCCCAGGGGGCTAGTGGCTACACCTTC. As protein: CASSTPQGASGYTF.

This clone came up a few times. The CDR3 region is CAWSLGGTSTYNEQFF. CDR3 nucleotides: TGTGCCTGGAGCCTCGGGGGGACTAGCACTTACAATGAGCAGTTCTTC. The genes are TRBV30 and TRBJ2-1; 9 nucleotides match TRBD2. The CDR3 loop spans 16 amino acids. The germline V gene encodes CDR1 GTSNPN and CDR2 SVGIG (reference sequence). Trimming took 3 bases from V and 4 from J; bases not matched to a gene: 10.